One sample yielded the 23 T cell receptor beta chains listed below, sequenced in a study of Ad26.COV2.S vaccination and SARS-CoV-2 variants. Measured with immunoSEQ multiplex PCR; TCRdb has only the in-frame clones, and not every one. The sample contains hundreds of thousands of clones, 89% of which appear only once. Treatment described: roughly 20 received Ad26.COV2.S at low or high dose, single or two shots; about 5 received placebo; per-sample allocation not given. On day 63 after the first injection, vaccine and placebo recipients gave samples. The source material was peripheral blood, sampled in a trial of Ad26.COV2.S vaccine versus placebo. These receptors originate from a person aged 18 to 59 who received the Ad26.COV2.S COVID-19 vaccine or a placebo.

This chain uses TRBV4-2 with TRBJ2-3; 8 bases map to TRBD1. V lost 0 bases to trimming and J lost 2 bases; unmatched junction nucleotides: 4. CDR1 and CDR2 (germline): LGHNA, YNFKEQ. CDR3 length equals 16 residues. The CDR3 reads CASSQDRDRLTDTQYF. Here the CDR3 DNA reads TGTGCCAGCAGCCAAGACCGGGACAGGCTCACAGATACGCAGTATTTT.

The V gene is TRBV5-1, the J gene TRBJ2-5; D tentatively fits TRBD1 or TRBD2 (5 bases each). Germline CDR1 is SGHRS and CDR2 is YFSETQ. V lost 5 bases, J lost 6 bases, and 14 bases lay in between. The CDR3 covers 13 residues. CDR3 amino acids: CASRNEGLKTQYF. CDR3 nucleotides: TGCGCCAGCAGAAACGAGGGGCTCAAGACCCAGTACTTC.

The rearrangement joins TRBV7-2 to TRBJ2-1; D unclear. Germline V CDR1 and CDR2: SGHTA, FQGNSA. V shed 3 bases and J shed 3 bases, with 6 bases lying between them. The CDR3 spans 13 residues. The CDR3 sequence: CASSFGHYNEQFF. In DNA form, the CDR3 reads TGTGCCAGCAGCTTCGGGCACTACAATGAGCAGTTCTTC.

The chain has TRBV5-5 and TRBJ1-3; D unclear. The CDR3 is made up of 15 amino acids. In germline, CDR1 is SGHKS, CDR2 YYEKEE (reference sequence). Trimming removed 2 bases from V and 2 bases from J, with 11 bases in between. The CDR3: CASSFPSGTGNTIYF. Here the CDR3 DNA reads TGTGCCAGCAGCTTCCCGTCGGGTACTGGAAACACCATATATTTT.

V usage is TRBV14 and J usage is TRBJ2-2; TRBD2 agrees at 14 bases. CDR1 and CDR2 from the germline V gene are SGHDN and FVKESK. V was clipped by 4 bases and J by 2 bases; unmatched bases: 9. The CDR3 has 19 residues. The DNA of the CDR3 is TGTGCCAGCAGCCCCCGACTAGCGGGGGGGTCTACCAACACCGGGGAGCTGTTTTTT. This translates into CASSPRLAGGSTNTGELFF.

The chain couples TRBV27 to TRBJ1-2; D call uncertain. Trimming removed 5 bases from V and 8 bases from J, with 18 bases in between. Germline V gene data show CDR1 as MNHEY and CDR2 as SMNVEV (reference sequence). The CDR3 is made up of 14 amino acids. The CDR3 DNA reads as TGTGCCAGCAGTCCGGACCGACTAGTCCGGGGCTACACCTTC. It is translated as CASSPDRLVRGYTF.

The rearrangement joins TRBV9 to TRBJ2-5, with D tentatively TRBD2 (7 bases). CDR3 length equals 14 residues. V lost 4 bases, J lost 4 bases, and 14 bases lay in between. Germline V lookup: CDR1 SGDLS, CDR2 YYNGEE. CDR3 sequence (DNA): TGTGCCAGCAGCACCCGGGGGGCCCCAGAGACCCAGTACTTC. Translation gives CASSTRGAPETQYF.

For the CDR3, the DNA is TGTGCCAGTAGGACAGGGGGCGCCTACAATGAGCAGTTCTTC. This translates into CASRTGGAYNEQFF. The chain recombines TRBV19 with TRBJ2-1, with 10 bases aligning to TRBD1. Germline V CDR1 and CDR2: LNHDA, SQIVND (reference sequence). CDR3 length: 14 residues. The V gene end was trimmed by 6 bases and the J gene end by 2 bases; junction bases not matched to a gene: 1.

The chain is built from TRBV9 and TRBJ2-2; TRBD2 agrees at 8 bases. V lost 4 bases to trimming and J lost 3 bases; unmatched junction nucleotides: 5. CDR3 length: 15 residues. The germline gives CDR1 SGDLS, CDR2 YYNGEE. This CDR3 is CASSPTSGHTGELFF. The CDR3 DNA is TGTGCCAGCAGCCCCACTAGCGGTCACACCGGGGAGCTGTTTTTT.

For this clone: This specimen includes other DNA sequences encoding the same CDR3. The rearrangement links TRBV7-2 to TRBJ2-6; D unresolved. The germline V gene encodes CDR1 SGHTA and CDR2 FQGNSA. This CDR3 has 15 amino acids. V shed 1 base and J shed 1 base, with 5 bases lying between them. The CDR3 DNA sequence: TGTGCCAGCAGCTTAGGGGGTTCTGGGGCCAACGTCCTGACTTTC. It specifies CASSLGGSGANVLTF.

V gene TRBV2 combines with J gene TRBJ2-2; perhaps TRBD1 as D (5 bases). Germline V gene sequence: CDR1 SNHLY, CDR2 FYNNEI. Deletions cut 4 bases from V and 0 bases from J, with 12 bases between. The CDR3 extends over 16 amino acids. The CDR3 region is CASSGQLAANTGELFF. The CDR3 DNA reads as TGTGCCAGCAGTGGACAGTTAGCCGCGAACACCGGGGAGCTGTTTTTT.

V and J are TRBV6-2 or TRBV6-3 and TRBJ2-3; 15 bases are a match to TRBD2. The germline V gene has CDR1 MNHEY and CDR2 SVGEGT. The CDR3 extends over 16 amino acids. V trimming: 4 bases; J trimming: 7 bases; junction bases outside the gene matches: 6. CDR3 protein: CASSSRTSGGAYTQYF. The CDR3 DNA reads TGTGCCAGCAGTTCGCGGACTAGCGGGGGGGCATATACGCAGTATTTT.

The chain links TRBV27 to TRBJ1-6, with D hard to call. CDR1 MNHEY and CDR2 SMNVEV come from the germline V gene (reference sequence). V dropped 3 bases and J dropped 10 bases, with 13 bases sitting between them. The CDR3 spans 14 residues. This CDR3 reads CASSLEGERSPLHF. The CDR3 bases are TGTGCCAGCAGTTTGGAAGGAGAGCGATCACCCCTCCACTTT.

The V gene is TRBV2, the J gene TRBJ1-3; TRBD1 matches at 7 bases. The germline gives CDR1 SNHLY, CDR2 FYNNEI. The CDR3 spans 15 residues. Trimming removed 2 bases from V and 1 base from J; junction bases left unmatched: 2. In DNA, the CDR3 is TGTGCCAGCAGTGAACGGGGACAGTCTGGAAACACCATATATTTT. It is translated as CASSERGQSGNTIYF.

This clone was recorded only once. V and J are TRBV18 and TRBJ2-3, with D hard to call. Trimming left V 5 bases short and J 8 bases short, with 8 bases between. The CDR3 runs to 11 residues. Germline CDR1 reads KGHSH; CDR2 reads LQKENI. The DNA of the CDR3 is TGTGCCAGCTCAGCGGAAGGTACGCAGTATTTT. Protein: CASSAEGTQYF.

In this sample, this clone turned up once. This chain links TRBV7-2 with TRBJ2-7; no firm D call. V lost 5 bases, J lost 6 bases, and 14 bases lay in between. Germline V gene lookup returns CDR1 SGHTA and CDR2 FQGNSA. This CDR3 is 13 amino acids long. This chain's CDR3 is CASSDRRPFEQYF. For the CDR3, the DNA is TGTGCCAGCAGCGACCGCCGGCCATTCGAGCAGTACTTC.

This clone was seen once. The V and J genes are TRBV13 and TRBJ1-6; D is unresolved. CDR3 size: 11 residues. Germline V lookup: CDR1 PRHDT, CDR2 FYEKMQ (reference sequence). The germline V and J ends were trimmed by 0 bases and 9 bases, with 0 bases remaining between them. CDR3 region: CASSLGSPLHF. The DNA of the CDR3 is TGTGCCAGCAGCTTAGGTTCACCCCTCCACTTT.

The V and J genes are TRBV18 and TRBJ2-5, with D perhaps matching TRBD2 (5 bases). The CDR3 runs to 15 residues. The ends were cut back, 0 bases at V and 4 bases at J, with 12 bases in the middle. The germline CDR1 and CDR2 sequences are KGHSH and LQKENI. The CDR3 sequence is CASSPPGLSPETQYF. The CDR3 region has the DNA TGTGCCAGCTCACCACCCGGACTTAGCCCAGAGACCCAGTACTTC.

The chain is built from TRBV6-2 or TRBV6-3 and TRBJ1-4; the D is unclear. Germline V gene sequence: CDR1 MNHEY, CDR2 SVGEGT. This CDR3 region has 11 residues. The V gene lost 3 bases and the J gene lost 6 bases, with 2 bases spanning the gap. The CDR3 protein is CASSYDEKLFF. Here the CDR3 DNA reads TGTGCCAGCAGTTATGATGAAAAACTGTTTTTT.

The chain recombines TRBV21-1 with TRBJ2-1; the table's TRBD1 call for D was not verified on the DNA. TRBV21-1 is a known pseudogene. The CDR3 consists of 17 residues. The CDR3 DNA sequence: TGTGCCAGCAGCAAACAGGGGGACAGCGCTAATATCAATGAGCAGTTCTTC. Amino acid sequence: CASSKQGDSANINEQFF.

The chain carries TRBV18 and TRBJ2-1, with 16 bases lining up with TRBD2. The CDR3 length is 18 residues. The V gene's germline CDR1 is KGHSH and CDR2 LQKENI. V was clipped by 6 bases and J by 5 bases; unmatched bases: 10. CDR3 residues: CASSPGTSGGAPDNEQFF. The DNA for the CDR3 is TGTGCCAGCTCCCCCGGGACTAGCGGGGGGGCTCCGGACAATGAGCAGTTCTTC.

CDR3 sequence reads: CASSSLAGVPSYNEQFF. The CDR3 DNA reads as TGTGCCAGCAGCTCGCTAGCGGGAGTCCCCTCCTACAATGAGCAGTTCTTC. The chain has TRBV7-8 and TRBJ2-1, with TRBD2 identical over 10 bases. The length of the CDR3 is 17 residues. After removal of 4 bases from V and 0 bases from J, the junction contained 6 bases not matched to a gene. Germline values: CDR1 SGHVS, CDR2 FQNEAQ.

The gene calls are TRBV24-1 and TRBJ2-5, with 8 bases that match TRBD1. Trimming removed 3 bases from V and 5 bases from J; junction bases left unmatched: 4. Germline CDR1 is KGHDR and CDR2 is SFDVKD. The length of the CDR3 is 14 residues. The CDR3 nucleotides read TGTGCCACCAGTGATCCCAGGGGGCTGGAGACCCAGTACTTC. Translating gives CATSDPRGLETQYF.